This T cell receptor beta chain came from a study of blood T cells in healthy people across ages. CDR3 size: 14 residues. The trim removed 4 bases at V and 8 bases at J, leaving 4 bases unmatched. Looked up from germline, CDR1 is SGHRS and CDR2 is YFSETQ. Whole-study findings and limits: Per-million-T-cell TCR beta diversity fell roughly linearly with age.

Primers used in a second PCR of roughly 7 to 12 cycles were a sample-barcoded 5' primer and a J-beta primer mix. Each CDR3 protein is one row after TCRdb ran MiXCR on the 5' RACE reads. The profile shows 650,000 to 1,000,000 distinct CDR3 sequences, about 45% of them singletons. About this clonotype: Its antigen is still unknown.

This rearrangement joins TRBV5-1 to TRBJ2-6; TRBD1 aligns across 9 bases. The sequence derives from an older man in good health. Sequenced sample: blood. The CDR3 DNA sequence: TGCGCCAGCAGCATTACAGGGGGCTCCAACGTCCTGACTTTC. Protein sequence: CASSITGGSNVLTF.